A single sample is the source of the 17 T cell receptor beta chains below, sequenced in a study of CD8+ T cells in alopecia areata. As the sequencing template, cDNA was produced by extracting RNA and reverse transcribing it. Clones were sequenced by immunoSEQ multiplex PCR, and TCRdb holds only the in-frame ones, with some missing. The table has 65,000 to 95,000 clones, about 53% seen once. Specimen: NKG2D-high CD8+ T cells sorted from blood. All receptors derive from a human donor with alopecia areata.

The genes are TRBV27 and TRBJ2-1, with 7 bases aligning to TRBD1. The ends lost 5 bases at V and 10 bases at J; junction bases unmatched: 5. This CDR3 comprises 12 residues. The germline gives CDR1 MNHEY, CDR2 SMNVEV (reference sequence). Written as DNA, the CDR3 is TGTGCCAGCAGTCCTTCGACAGGGGAGCAGTTCTTC. Translated: CASSPSTGEQFF.

V and J are TRBV29-1 and TRBJ2-7, with 7 bases matching TRBD2. Germline CDR1 SQVTM, CDR2 ANQGSEA. The V gene end was trimmed by 6 bases and the J gene end by 6 bases; junction bases not matched to a gene: 11. The CDR3 contains 13 residues. CDR3 sequence: CSVDSGNSLEQYF. In nucleotides, the CDR3 is TGCAGCGTCGACAGCGGGAACAGCCTCGAGCAGTACTTC.

The V and J genes are TRBV18 and TRBJ2-1, with 7 bases lining up with TRBD2. The V and J ends lost 3 bases and 7 bases, in that order; junction bases with no gene match: 9. Germline V CDR1 and CDR2: KGHSH, LQKENI. This CDR3 is built from 15 residues. CDR3: CASSPSDREGNEQFF. The CDR3 DNA reads as TGTGCCAGCTCACCCTCGGATAGGGAGGGGAATGAGCAGTTCTTC.

As concerns this clone: In the same sample, other DNA sequences code for this CDR3. V usage is TRBV6-5 and J usage is TRBJ2-1; D gene ambiguous. Trimming shortened V by 4 bases and J by 10 bases, and 8 bases separated the two germline ends. The CDR3 loop spans 11 amino acids. Germline V gene sequence: CDR1 MNHEY, CDR2 SVGAGI. The CDR3 here is CASSLVGEQFF. The CDR3 nucleotides are TGTGCCAGCAGTTTGGTCGGCGAGCAGTTCTTC.

The V gene is TRBV4-3, the J gene TRBJ1-1; D call uncertain. V lost 1 base and J 3 bases, leaving 9 bases between the germline ends. The CDR3 is 14 amino acids. The V gene's germline CDR1 is LGHNA and CDR2 YSLEER. In DNA, the CDR3 is TGCGCCAGCAGCCAAGTTTCTGGATACACTGAAGCTTTCTTT. Translating gives CASSQVSGYTEAFF.

This clone has only a few counts. Other DNA sequences in this specimen translate into the identical CDR3. The rearrangement uses TRBV29-1 and TRBJ2-7; D is undetermined. The CDR3 sequence is 12 residues long. Trimming took 4 bases from V and 6 from J, leaving 13 bases between them. Germline loops: CDR1 SQVTM, CDR2 ANQGSEA. CDR3 amino acids: CSVVSTSGEQYF. The CDR3 nucleotides read TGCAGCGTTGTAAGCACATCGGGCGAGCAGTACTTC.

The V call is TRBV5-1, the J call TRBJ2-7, with D unclear. Trimming took 5 bases from V and 5 from J, leaving 20 bases between them. The germline CDR1 and CDR2 sequences are SGHRS and YFSETQ. CDR3 length equals 15 residues. CDR3 sequence (DNA): TGCGCCAGCAGATGGACGGTCCAGGATGGGAACGAGCAGTACTTC. This codes for CASRWTVQDGNEQYF.

V and J are TRBV2 and TRBJ2-7; D is unclear. Germline V gene lookup returns CDR1 SNHLY and CDR2 FYNNEI. CDR3 length: 13 residues. With 10 bases removed from V and 4 bases from J, the gap between germline ends came to 17 bases. CDR3 bases: TGTGCCACCACCCACGGCCACCTTTACGAGCAGTACTTC. Its protein is CATTHGHLYEQYF.

The CDR3 region is CASSQGQSTDTQYF. The CDR3 DNA is TGTGCCAGCAGTCAGGGACAGAGCACAGATACGCAGTATTTT. The genes are TRBV28 and TRBJ2-3; TRBD1 matches at 7 bases. Germline V gene lookup returns CDR1 MDHEN and CDR2 SYDVKM. The CDR3 consists of 14 residues. V trimming: 5 bases; J trimming: 0 bases; junction bases outside the gene matches: 2.

A few counts support this clone. The chain couples TRBV27 to TRBJ2-3; D may be TRBD2 (7 bases). Trimming removed 6 bases from V and 6 bases from J, with 16 bases in between. The CDR3 spans 14 residues. Germline-derived CDR1 and CDR2 are MNHEY and SMNVEV (reference sequence). The chain's CDR3 is CASRGGLTRDTQYF. The CDR3 DNA reads TGTGCCAGCAGGGGGGGGCTGACGAGGGATACGCAGTATTTT.

The chain uses TRBV30 and TRBJ1-4, with 8 bases lining up with TRBD1. This CDR3 region has 15 residues. The V gene end was trimmed by 3 bases and the J gene end by 4 bases; junction bases not matched to a gene: 7. CDR1 and CDR2 (germline): GTSNPN, SVGIG (reference sequence). CDR3 bases: TGTGCCTGGAGCGACGGGGGACAGGTTAATGAAAAACTGTTTTTT. It specifies CAWSDGGQVNEKLFF.

This rearrangement joins TRBV28 to TRBJ2-5, with 12 bases fitting TRBD2. This CDR3 region has 16 residues. From germline, CDR1 is MDHEN and CDR2 SYDVKM. V trimming: 5 bases; J trimming: 5 bases; junction bases outside the gene matches: 9. DNA for the CDR3: TGTGCCAGCAGTCTCCGACTAGCGGGAGACGGGGAGACCCAGTACTTC. Residues: CASSLRLAGDGETQYF.

The chain joins TRBV4-1 to TRBJ2-7, with D possibly being TRBD1 (6 bases). The CDR3 has 16 amino acids. V lost 0 bases and J 2 bases, leaving 14 bases between the germline ends. Germline CDR1 MGHRA, CDR2 YSYEKL. CDR3 residues: CASSQDWSAGAYEQYF. The CDR3 DNA sequence: TGCGCCAGCAGCCAAGATTGGTCAGCAGGGGCCTACGAGCAGTACTTC.

The genes are TRBV14 and TRBJ2-1; unclear D gene. The length of the CDR3 is 11 residues. CDR1 SGHDN and CDR2 FVKESK come from the germline V gene. V was cut by 2 bases and J by 8 bases, with 4 bases left in between. The CDR3 protein is CASSQQDEQFF. The CDR3 nucleotides read TGTGCCAGCAGCCAACAGGATGAGCAGTTCTTC.

This rearrangement joins TRBV4-1 to TRBJ1-6; no definite D call. Per germline, CDR1 MGHRA and CDR2 YSYEKL. The CDR3 consists of 17 residues. V lost 0 bases, J lost 7 bases, and 16 bases lay in between. The CDR3 bases are TGCGCCAGCAGCCAAGATCCTGGCACAGCGTTAAATTCACCCCTCCACTTT. It specifies CASSQDPGTALNSPLHF.

The chain joins TRBV5-1 to TRBJ2-7, with D possibly TRBD2 on 6 matching bases. Germline-derived CDR1 and CDR2 are SGHRS and YFSETQ. The CDR3 contains 15 residues. Trimming cost V 4 bases and J 5 bases, with 19 bases left between them. In DNA, the CDR3 is TGCGCCAGCAGCCACTGGGAGGACCGCCCCGACGAGCAGTACTTC. Its translation: CASSHWEDRPDEQYF.

CDR3 amino acids: CASSLVAGPGSPLHF. The CDR3 bases are TGTGCCAGCAGCTTGGTGGCGGGGCCTGGGTCACCCCTCCACTTT. This chain links TRBV5-4 with TRBJ1-6; D is possibly TRBD1 (5 bases). Trimming removed 0 bases from V and 10 bases from J, with 14 bases in between. Germline loops: CDR1 SGHNT, CDR2 YYREEE (reference sequence). The CDR3 spans 15 residues. The full variable domain, its missing parts supplied by reference TRBV5-4 and TRBJ1-6, is ETGVTQSPTHLIKTRGQQVTLRCSSQSGHNTVSWYQQALGQGPQFIFQYYREEENGRGNFPPRFSGLQFPNYSSELNVNALELDDSALYLCASSLVAGPGSPLHFGNGTRLTVT.